This TCR beta chain was sequenced during a study of CD8+CD57+ T cells in acquired aplastic anemia. Study findings and constraints: Fewer than 30 shared CD8+ CDR3s appeared highly expressed within patients' immunodominant clones.

Profiling of TCR beta VDJ combinations and CDR3 sequences used genomic DNA as template. TCRdb reprocessed the reads via MiXCR and lists one record per CDR3 protein. The table includes 200,000 to 300,000 distinct CDR3 sequences, approximately 86% detected once. The length of the CDR3 is 14 residues. Trimming shortened V by 3 bases and J by 14 bases, and 22 bases separated the two germline ends. Germline values: CDR1 SEHNR, CDR2 FQNEAQ (reference sequence). As to this clonotype: Its antigen is still unknown.

Before being chosen for sequencing, patients had shown CD8+CD57+ cell expansion by flow cytometry. V is TRBV7-9 and J is TRBJ2-5; D assignment may be TRBD1 or TRBD2 (7 bases each). Sequenced material: sorted CD4+, CD8+, or CD8+CD57+ T cells (not recorded which) from PBMCs. The source is a human donor with aplastic anemia. Written as DNA, the CDR3 is TGTGCCAGCAGCTTGGGAGGGGGCGCCGACAACCGCTACTTC. Amino acid sequence: CASSLGGGADNRYF.